This TCR beta chain was identified during a study of T cells expressing NK-cell markers. After re-calling the 5' RACE reads, TCRdb lists one entry per CDR3 protein, DNA absent. The sample includes about half a million distinct CDR3 sequences. This CDR3 contains 13 residues. In germline, CDR1 is SGHRS, CDR2 YFSETQ. The chain carries TRBV5-1 and TRBJ1-1; TCRdb proposes TRBD1, but this gene call is untestable without DNA. Material: blood T cells: a sorted CD56 or NKG2C T cell subset, CD4+ or CD8+ T cells, or bulk PBMC T cells (not recorded which). The receptor comes from a woman aged 45-60 years in good health. The CDR3 sequence is CASRGVVYTEAFF.